Sequencing of this TCR beta chain was carried out in a study of cytomegalovirus exposure and HLA in healthy donors. General study findings and limits: Across donors, presence/absence analyses took sequencing depth to be roughly uniform. Accurate prediction of most subjects' HLA-A and HLA-B alleles from TCR beta sequences was reported. A missense variant in DCLRE1C was later tied to TCR beta V- and J-gene trimming. In vitro, three CMV-associated chains proved specific for CMV antigens.

This clone was seen once. Its antigen is not identified. From germline, CDR1 is LGHNA and CDR2 YNFKEQ. The CDR3 totals 14 residues. The V gene lost 5 bases and the J gene lost 0 bases, with 9 bases spanning the gap. In the PCR, 60 Vbeta and 13 Jbeta primers were used. The repertoire was sequenced with immunoSEQ multiplex PCR; TCRdb's copy has only in-frame clones and lacks some. Of approximately 140,000 clones listed, 80% to 90% are singletons. This clonotype originated in a man aged 50 to 59 in good health and CMV-seronegative. The sequenced material came from PBMCs. V usage is TRBV4-2 and J usage is TRBJ2-3; D is unclear. The chain's CDR3 is CASSVRLSTDTQYF. The CDR3 nucleotides are TGTGCCAGCAGCGTGCGGCTAAGCACAGATACGCAGTATTTT.